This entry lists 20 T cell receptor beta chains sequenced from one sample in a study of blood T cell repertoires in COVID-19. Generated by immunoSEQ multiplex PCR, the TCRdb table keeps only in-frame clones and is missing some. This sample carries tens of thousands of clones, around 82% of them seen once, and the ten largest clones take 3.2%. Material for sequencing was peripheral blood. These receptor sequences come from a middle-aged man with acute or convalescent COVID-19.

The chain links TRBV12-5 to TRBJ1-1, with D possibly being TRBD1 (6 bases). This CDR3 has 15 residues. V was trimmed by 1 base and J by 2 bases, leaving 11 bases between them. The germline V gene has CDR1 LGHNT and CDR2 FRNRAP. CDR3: CASGLDQQGNTEAFF. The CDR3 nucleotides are TGTGCTAGTGGTTTGGACCAACAGGGAAACACTGAAGCTTTCTTT. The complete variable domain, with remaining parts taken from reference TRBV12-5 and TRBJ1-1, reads DARVTQTPRHKVTEMGQEVTMRCQPILGHNTVFWYRQTMMQGLELLAYFRNRAPLDDSGMPKDRFSAEMPDATLATLKIQPSEPRDSAVYFCASGLDQQGNTEAFFGQGTRLTVV.

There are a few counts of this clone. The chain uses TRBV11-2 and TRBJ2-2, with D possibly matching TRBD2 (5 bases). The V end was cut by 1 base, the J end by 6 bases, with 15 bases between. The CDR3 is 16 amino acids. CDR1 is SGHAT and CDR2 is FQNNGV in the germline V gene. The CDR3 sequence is CASSLVPPAEAGELFF. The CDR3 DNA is TGTGCCAGCAGCTTAGTCCCCCCCGCGGAGGCCGGGGAGCTGTTTTTT. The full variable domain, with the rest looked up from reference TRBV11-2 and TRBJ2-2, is EAGVAQSPRYKIIEKRQSVAFWCNPISGHATLYWYQQILGQGPKLLIQFQNNGVVDDSQLPKDRFSAERLKGVDSTLKIQPAKLEDSAVYLCASSLVPPAEAGELFFGEGSRLTVL.

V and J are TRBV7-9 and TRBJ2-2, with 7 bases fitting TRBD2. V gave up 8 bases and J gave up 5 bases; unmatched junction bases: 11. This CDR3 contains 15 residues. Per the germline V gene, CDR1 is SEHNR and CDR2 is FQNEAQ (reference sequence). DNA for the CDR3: TGTGCCAGCCCCCAACGGGGGGTAGGAACCGGGGAGCTGTTTTTT. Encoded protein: CASPQRGVGTGELFF.

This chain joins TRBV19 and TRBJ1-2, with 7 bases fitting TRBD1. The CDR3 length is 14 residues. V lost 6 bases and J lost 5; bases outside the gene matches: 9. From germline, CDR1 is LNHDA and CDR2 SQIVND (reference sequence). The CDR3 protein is CASRLGGTDYGYTF. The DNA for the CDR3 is TGTGCCAGTAGGCTAGGGGGGACAGATTATGGCTACACCTTC.

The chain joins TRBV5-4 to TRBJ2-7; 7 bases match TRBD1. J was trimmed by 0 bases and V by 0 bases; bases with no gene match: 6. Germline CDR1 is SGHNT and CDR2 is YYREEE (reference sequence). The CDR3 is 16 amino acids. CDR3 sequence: CASSLGDRSSSYEQYF. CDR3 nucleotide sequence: TGTGCCAGCAGCTTGGGGGACAGATCTAGCTCCTACGAGCAGTACTTC.

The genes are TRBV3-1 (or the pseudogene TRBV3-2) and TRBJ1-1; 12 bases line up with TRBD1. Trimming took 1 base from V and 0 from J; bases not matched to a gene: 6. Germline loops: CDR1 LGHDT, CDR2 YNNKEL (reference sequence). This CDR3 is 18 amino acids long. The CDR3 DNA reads TGTGCCAGCAGCCAAGCCGGGACAGGGGGCTTGCTGAACACTGAAGCTTTCTTT. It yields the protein CASSQAGTGGLLNTEAFF.

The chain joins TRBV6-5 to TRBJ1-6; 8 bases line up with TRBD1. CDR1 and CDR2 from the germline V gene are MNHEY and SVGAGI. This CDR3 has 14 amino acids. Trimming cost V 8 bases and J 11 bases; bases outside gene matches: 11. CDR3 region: CASPIEGDRPPLHF. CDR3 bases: TGTGCCAGCCCCATCGAGGGGGACAGGCCACCCCTCCACTTT.

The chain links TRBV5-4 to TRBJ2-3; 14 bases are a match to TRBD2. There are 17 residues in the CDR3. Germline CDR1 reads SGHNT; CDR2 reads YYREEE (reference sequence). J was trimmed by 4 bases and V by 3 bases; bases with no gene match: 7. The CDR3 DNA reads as TGTGCCAGCAGCTCCGGACTAGCGGGAGGTAGGGCAGATACGCAGTATTTT. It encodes CASSSGLAGGRADTQYF.

Written as DNA, the CDR3 is TGCGCCAGCAGCTTTGGGACCGGGACAGGGGATGAAAAACTGTTTTTT. It encodes CASSFGTGTGDEKLFF. The V gene is TRBV5-1, the J gene TRBJ1-4; 10 bases agree with TRBD1. CDR1 and CDR2 from the germline V gene are SGHRS and YFSETQ. The CDR3 is 16 residues long. V lost 2 bases to trimming and J lost 6 bases; unmatched junction nucleotides: 7.

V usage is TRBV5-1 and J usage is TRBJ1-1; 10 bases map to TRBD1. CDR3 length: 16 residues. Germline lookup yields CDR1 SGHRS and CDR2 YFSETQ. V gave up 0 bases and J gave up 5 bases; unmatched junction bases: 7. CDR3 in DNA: TGCGCCAGCAGCTTGGGGTGGGACAGGGGAATGACTGAAGCTTTCTTT. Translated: CASSLGWDRGMTEAFF.

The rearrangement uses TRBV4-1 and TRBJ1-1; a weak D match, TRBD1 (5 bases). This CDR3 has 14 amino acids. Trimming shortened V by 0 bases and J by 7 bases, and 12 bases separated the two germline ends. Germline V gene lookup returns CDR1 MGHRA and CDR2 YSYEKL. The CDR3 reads CASSQDKGWGEAFF. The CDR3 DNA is TGCGCCAGCAGCCAAGATAAGGGGTGGGGTGAAGCTTTCTTT.

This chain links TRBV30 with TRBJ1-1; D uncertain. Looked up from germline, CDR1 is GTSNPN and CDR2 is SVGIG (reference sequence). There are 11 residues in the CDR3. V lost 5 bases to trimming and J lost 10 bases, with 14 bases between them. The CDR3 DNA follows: TGTGCCTGGTATCCTAAACCGGGAGCTTTCTTT. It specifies CAWYPKPGAFF.

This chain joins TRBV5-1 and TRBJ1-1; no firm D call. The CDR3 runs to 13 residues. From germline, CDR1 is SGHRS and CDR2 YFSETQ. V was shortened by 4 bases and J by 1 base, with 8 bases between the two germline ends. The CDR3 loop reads CASSPTENTEAFF. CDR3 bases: TGCGCCAGCAGCCCAACAGAGAACACTGAAGCTTTCTTT.

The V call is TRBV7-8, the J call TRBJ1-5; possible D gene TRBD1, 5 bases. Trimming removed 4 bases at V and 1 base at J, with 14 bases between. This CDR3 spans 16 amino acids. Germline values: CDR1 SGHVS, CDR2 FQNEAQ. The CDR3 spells CASSSGQPLSNQPQHF. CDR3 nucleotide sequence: TGTGCCAGCAGCTCCGGACAACCTCTAAGCAATCAGCCCCAGCATTTT.

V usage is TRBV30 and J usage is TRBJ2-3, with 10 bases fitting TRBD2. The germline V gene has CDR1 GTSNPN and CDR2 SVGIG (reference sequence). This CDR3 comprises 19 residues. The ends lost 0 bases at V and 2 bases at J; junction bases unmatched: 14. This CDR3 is CAWSVRLLAGIGNTDTQYF. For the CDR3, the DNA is TGTGCCTGGAGTGTACGGTTACTAGCGGGGATCGGAAACACAGATACGCAGTATTTT.

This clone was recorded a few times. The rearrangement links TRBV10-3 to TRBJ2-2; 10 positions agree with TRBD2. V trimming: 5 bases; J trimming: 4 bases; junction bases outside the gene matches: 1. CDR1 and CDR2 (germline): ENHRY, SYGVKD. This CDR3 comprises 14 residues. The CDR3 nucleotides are TGTGCCATCAGTAGCGGGGGGGCCACCGGGGAGCTGTTTTTT. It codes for CAISSGGATGELFF.

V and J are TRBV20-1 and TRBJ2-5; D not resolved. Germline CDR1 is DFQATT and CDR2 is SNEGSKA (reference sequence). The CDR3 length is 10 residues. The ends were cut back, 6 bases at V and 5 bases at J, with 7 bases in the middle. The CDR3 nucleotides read TGCAGTGCGGAGTTGGAGACCCAGTACTTC. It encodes CSAELETQYF.

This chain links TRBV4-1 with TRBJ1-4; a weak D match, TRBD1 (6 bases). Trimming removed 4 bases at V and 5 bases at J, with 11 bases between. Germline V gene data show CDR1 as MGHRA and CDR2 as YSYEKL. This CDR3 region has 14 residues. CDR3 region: CASSPDSPNEKLFF. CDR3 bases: TGCGCCAGCAGCCCGGACAGCCCGAATGAAAAACTGTTTTTT.

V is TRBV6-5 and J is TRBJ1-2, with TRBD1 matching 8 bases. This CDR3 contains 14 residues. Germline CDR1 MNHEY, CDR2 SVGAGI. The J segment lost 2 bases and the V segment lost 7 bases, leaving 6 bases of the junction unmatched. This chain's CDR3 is CASTRTGPNYGYTF. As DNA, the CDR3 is TGTGCCAGCACCCGGACAGGGCCGAACTATGGCTACACCTTC.

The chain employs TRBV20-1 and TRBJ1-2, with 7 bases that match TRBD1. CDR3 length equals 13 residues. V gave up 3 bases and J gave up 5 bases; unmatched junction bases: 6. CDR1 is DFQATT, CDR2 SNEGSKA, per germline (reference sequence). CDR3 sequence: CSASDREEYGYTF. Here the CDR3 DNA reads TGCAGTGCTAGTGACAGGGAGGAGTATGGCTACACCTTC.